What follows is one T cell receptor (beta chain) and its context. Its antigen is currently unknown. The table came from immunoSEQ multiplex PCR; TCRdb's copy has only in-frame clones and leaves some out. The table records about 74,000 clones, 80% to 85% of them present only once. These data originate in a study of OX40 agonist ivuxolimab in advanced cancers. CDR1 is SGHTA and CDR2 is FQGNSA in the germline V gene. Germline trimming cut 5 bases from V and 0 bases from J; bases unmatched to any gene: 4. CDR3 length equals 15 residues. Patients with autoimmune history or systemic immunosuppression were excluded. At cycle 4 day 1, cycle 7 day 1, and baseline, blood was sampled. Findings of the study overall: Clonal expansion in partial responders at 0.1-3.0 mg/kg ranked among the lowest. CD8+ T cells showed, on average, more clonal expansion than CD4+ cells.

The sequenced sample was CD4+ or CD8+ T cells sorted from blood, obtained in a trial of the OX40 agonist ivuxolimab. This TCR was recovered from an adult with an advanced solid tumor such as melanoma, head and neck, liver or kidney cancer. The V gene is TRBV7-2, the J gene TRBJ1-1; TRBD1 agrees at 9 bases. Here the CDR3 reads CASSTQGALNTEAFF. CDR3 sequence (DNA): TGTGCCAGCAGCACACAGGGGGCGTTGAACACTGAAGCTTTCTTT.